This TCR beta chain was recovered during a study of cytomegalovirus exposure and HLA in healthy donors. A multiplex PCR was run with 60 Vbeta primers and 13 Jbeta primers. Some clones are missing from TCRdb's copy, which holds only in-frame ones; the method was immunoSEQ multiplex PCR. The sample comprises approximately 110,000 clones, 69% of which are singletons, and around 3.5% rests with the top ten. V trimming: 5 bases; J trimming: 2 bases; junction bases outside the gene matches: 6. The CDR3 length is 16 residues. Germline lookup yields CDR1 SGHDN and CDR2 FVKESK. General study findings and limits: Later on, an analysis found that several of the most significant clusters appeared to be linked to common viral pathogens, which included parvovirus B19. Association with HLA alleles at 0.05 false discovery rate was found for 15,000 or so TCR beta sequences in a later analysis. The classifier, whose performance was assessed in both the original and validation cohorts, reportedly diagnosed cytomegalovirus status with high specificity and sensitivity. Researchers catalogued roughly 170 TCR beta chains as cytomegalovirus-associated.

Comment on this clone: Its antigen is unknown.

What was sequenced was PBMCs. This rearrangement joins TRBV14 to TRBJ2-1; the match to TRBD1 covers 10 bases. The sequence came from a man aged 25 to 40 in good health and CMV-seronegative. The CDR3 DNA reads TGTGCCAGCAGCAAGAGACAGGGGGCCACCTACAATGAGCAGTTCTTC. This codes for CASSKRQGATYNEQFF. Full variable domain (rest looked up from reference TRBV14 and TRBJ2-1): EAGVTQFPSHSVIEKGQTVTLRCDPISGHDNLYWYRRVMGKEIKFLLHFVKESKQDESGMPNNRFLAERTGGTYSTLKVQPAELEDSGVYFCASSKRQGATYNEQFFGPGTRLTVL.